Listed below are T cell receptor beta chains from one sample, sequenced in a study of response to subunit inactivated influenza vaccine. TCRdb re-analysed the RT-PCR reads in MiXCR, keeping a single row per CDR3 protein. Of approximately 300,000 distinct CDR3 sequences in the sample, 22% are singletons; the top ten hold 10%. The material was PBMCs from blood, obtained less than 22 months after vaccination. The receptor set was obtained from a man between 50 and 75 years old who received an inactivated influenza vaccine. CDR3s include the opening cysteine and the closing phenylalanine or tryptophan. The D gene is left open where the match is weak.

d_call: .
j_call: TRBJ2-2
v_call: TRBV12-3/TRBV12-4
cdr3_aa: CASSFEGRGELFF

d_call: TRBD2
j_call: TRBJ2-2
v_call: TRBV25-1
cdr3_aa: CASSASMSGRQTGELFF

d_call: .
j_call: TRBJ2-2
v_call: TRBV20-1
cdr3_aa: CSARDVALNTGELFF

d_call: .
j_call: TRBJ2-7
v_call: TRBV4-3
cdr3_aa: CASSRSLTGSYEQYF

d_call: TRBD2
j_call: TRBJ2-2
v_call: TRBV12-3/TRBV12-4
cdr3_aa: CASSPGRGYTGELFF

d_call: .
j_call: TRBJ1-1
v_call: TRBV7-9
cdr3_aa: CASSAWQGGLAAFF

d_call: .
j_call: TRBJ1-5
v_call: TRBV19
cdr3_aa: CASSTDMDNSNQPQHF

d_call: TRBD1
j_call: TRBJ2-5
v_call: TRBV10-3
cdr3_aa: CAISDPGTGQETQYF

d_call: TRBD1
j_call: TRBJ1-1
v_call: TRBV18
cdr3_aa: CASSLRDSGPNTEAFF

d_call: TRBD1
j_call: TRBJ1-2
v_call: TRBV6-5
cdr3_aa: CASSYLGQGGGYTF

d_call: TRBD1
j_call: TRBJ2-2
v_call: TRBV5-1
cdr3_aa: CASSLGTGVTGELFF

d_call: .
j_call: TRBJ1-2
v_call: TRBV4-3
cdr3_aa: CASSQDWDFNYGYTF

d_call: .
j_call: TRBJ2-7
v_call: TRBV6-2/TRBV6-3
cdr3_aa: CASKVTVSSYEQYF

d_call: TRBD1
j_call: TRBJ1-2
v_call: TRBV6-5
cdr3_aa: CASSYPGQGRPYGYTF

d_call: .
j_call: TRBJ1-2
v_call: TRBV7-9
cdr3_aa: CASSYIPSRTTNYGYTF

d_call: .
j_call: TRBJ2-3
v_call: TRBV20-1
cdr3_aa: CSARESAAPTDTQYF

d_call: TRBD1
j_call: TRBJ1-1
v_call: TRBV11-1
cdr3_aa: CASSDSGTANTEAFF

d_call: .
j_call: TRBJ2-7
v_call: TRBV4-1
cdr3_aa: CASSQTAGVYEQYF

d_call: .
j_call: TRBJ2-1
v_call: TRBV4-1
cdr3_aa: CASSPRGSSEGNEQFF

d_call: TRBD1
j_call: TRBJ2-7
v_call: TRBV7-9
cdr3_aa: CASRPNWTGASYEQYF

d_call: .
j_call: TRBJ2-7
v_call: TRBV6-2/TRBV6-3
cdr3_aa: CASRHLTGRLKQYF

d_call: .
j_call: TRBJ2-1
v_call: TRBV20-1
cdr3_aa: CSASSIAFYNEQFF